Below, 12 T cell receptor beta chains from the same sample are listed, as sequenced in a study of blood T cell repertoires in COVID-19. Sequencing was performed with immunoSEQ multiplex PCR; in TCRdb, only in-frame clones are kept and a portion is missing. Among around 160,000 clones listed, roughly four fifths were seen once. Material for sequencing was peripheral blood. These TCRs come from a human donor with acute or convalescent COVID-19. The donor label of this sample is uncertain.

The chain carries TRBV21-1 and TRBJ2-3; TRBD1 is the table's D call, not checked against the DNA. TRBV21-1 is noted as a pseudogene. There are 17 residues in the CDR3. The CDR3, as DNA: TGTGCCAGCAGCTCAAAGCGCCAGACAGGGCCCACAGATACGCAGTATTTT. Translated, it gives CASSSKRQTGPTDTQYF.

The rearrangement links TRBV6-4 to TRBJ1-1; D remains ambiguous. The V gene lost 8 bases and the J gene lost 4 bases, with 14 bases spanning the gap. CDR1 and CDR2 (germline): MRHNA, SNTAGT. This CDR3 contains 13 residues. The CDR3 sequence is CASPGRGPTEAFF. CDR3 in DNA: TGTGCCAGCCCCGGTCGTGGGCCCACTGAAGCTTTCTTT.

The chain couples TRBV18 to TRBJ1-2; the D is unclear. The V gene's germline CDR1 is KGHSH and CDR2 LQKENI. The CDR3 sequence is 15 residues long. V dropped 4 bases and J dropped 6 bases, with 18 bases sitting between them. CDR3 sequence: CASSLAGDWPDGYTF. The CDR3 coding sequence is TGTGCCAGCTCACTGGCAGGTGATTGGCCAGATGGCTACACCTTC.

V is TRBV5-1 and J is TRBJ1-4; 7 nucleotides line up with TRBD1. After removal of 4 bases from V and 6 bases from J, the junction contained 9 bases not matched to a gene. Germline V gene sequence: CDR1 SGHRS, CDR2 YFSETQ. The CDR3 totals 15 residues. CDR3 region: CASSAETGIDEKLFF. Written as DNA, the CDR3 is TGCGCCAGCAGCGCCGAGACAGGGATCGATGAAAAACTGTTTTTT. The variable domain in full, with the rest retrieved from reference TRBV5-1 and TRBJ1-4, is KAGVTQTPRYLIKTRGQQVTLSCSPISGHRSVSWYQQTPGQGLQFLFEYFSETQRNKGNFPGRFSGRQFSNSRSEMNVSTLELGDSALYLCASSAETGIDEKLFFGSGTQLSVL.

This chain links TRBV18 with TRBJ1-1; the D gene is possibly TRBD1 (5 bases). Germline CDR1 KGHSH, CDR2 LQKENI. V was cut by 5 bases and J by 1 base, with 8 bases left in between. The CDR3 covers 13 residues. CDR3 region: CASSADRNTEAFF. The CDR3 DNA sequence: TGTGCCAGCTCAGCAGACAGGAACACTGAAGCTTTCTTT.

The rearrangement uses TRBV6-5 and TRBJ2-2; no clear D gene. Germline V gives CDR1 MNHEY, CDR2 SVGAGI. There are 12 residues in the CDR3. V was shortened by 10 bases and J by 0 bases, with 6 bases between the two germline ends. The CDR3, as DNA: TGTGCCACCTCTTCGAACACCGGGGAGCTGTTTTTT. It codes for CATSSNTGELFF.

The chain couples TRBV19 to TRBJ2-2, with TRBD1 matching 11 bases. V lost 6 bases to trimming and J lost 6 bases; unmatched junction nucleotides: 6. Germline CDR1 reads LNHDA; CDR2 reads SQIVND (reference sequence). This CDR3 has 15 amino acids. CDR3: CASRAGQGVPGELFF. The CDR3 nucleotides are TGTGCCAGTAGGGCGGGACAGGGGGTCCCCGGGGAGCTGTTTTTT.

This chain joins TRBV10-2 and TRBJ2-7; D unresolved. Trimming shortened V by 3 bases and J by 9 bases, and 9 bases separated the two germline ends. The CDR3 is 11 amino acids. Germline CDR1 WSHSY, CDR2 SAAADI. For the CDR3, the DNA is TGCGCCAGCAGTGACCCCAGGATGCAGTACTTC. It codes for CASSDPRMQYF.

CDR3 nucleotide sequence: TGTGCCAGCAGCGTCGGAGGGGGGACTAGCGCCAATGAGCAGTTCTTC. Protein sequence: CASSVGGGTSANEQFF. This chain links TRBV9 with TRBJ2-1, with 10 bases aligning to TRBD2. The CDR3 has 16 residues. After removal of 2 bases from V and 6 bases from J, the junction contained 8 bases not matched to a gene. CDR1 and CDR2 (germline): SGDLS, YYNGEE.

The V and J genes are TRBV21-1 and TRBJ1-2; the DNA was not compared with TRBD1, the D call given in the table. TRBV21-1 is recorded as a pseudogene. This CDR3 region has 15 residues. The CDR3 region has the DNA TGTGCCAGCAGGAGATGGGACAGGGGGCGGGATGGCTACACCTTC. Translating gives CASRRWDRGRDGYTF.

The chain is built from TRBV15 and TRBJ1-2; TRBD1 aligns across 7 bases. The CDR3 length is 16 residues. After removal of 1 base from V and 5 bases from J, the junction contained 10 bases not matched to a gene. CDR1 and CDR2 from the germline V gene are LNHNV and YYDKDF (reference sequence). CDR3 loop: CATSRGDRAGGYGYTF. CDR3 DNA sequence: TGTGCCACCAGCAGAGGTGACAGGGCGGGGGGATATGGCTACACCTTC.

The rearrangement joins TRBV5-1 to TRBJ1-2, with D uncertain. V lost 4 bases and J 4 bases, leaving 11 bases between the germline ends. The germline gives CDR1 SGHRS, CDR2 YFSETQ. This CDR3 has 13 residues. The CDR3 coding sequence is TGCGCCAGCAGCGCTCGGGGTGGCTATGGCTACACCTTC. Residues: CASSARGGYGYTF.